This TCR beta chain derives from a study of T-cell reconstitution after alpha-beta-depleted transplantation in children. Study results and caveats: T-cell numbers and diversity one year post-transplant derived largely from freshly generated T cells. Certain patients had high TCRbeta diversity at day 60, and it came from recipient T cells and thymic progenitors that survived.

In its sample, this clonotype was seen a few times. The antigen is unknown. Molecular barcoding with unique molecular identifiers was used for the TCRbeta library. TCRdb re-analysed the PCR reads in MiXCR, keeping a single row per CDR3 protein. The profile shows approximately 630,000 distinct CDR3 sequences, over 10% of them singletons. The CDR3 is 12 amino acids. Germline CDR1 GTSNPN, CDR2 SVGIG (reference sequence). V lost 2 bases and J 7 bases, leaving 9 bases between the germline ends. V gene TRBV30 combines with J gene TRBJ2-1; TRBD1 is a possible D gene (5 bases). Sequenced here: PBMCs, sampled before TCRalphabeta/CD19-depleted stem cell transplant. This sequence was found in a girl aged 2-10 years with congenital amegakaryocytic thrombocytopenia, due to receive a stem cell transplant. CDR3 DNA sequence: TGTGCCTGGAGTTATAAGGGGAATGAGCAGTTCTTC. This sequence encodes CAWSYKGNEQFF.